The TCR beta chain described here comes from a study of blood T cell repertoires in COVID-19. Study-wide background: Spain, Italy and the United States supplied samples that represented acute and convalescent COVID-19. T cells, B-cell-depleted T cells, or PBMCs provided the cDNA or gDNA that served as material.

Per the authors' pipeline: Reference gene primer amplification yielded estimated nucleated cell counts. Measured with immunoSEQ multiplex PCR; TCRdb has only the in-frame clones, and not every one. That table supplies the V and J calls and clone size; D and trimming were determined from the DNA. The table shows roughly 200,000 clones, with approximately 86% occurring only once. This CDR3 contains 16 residues. The V segment lost 0 bases and the J segment 1 base; nucleotides outside the gene matches: 4. Germline values: CDR1 SGDLS, CDR2 YYNGEE. Sequenced material: peripheral blood. The receptor's source is a man aged 40-55 years with active or convalescent COVID-19. This chain joins TRBV9 and TRBJ2-3; 8 bases match TRBD2. The CDR3 DNA reads as TGTGCCAGCAGCGTAGCTACGCGGGGGGGCACAGATACGCAGTATTTT. The encoded protein is CASSVATRGGTDTQYF.